The 13 T cell receptor beta chains below were found in one sample sequenced in a study of shared clonotypes between healthy human individuals. TCRdb keeps only in-frame clones here, not all; method: immunoSEQ multiplex PCR. The profile shows a few million clones, roughly nine tenths of them singletons. Sample: naive CD4+ T cells sorted from blood. Subset: CD45RA+ positively selected. The origin of the receptors is a young man in good health.

V and J are TRBV5-1 and TRBJ1-2; tentatively, D is TRBD1 (5 bases). CDR1 SGHRS and CDR2 YFSETQ come from the germline V gene. The CDR3 runs to 13 residues. The germline V and J ends were trimmed by 4 bases and 7 bases, with 14 bases remaining between them. The DNA for the CDR3 is TGCGCCAGCAGCCGGGACTCCGACGGTGGCTACACCTTC. It yields the protein CASSRDSDGGYTF.

CDR3: CASSARDYALNEQFF. The CDR3 DNA reads as TGTGCCAGCAGCGCCCGGGACTACGCCCTCAATGAGCAGTTCTTC. The chain couples TRBV5-4 to TRBJ2-1; 7 bases are a match to TRBD2. This CDR3 contains 15 residues. V shed 4 bases, J shed 6 bases, and the junction held 10 bases outside the gene matches. Germline loops: CDR1 SGHNT, CDR2 YYREEE (reference sequence).

The chain uses TRBV2 and TRBJ2-7; D ambiguous. V was shortened by 6 bases and J by 6 bases, with 9 bases between the two germline ends. The CDR3 consists of 11 residues. The V gene's germline CDR1 is SNHLY and CDR2 FYNNEI. The CDR3 here is CASRGVSEQYF. The DNA for the CDR3 is TGTGCCAGCAGGGGTGTTAGCGAGCAGTACTTC.

This chain uses TRBV10-3 with TRBJ2-7, with 8 bases identical to TRBD2. Unmatched junction bases numbered 5, after V lost 5 bases and J lost 5 bases. There are 13 residues in the CDR3. CDR1 and CDR2 (germline): ENHRY, SYGVKD. CDR3 residues: CAISRAGEDEQYF. The DNA for the CDR3 is TGTGCCATCAGTAGAGCGGGGGAGGACGAGCAGTACTTC.

The chain recombines TRBV7-2 with TRBJ2-2; D is unclear. Germline CDR1 reads SGHTA; CDR2 reads FQGNSA. CDR3 length: 13 amino acids. Trimming removed 1 base from V and 4 bases from J, with 4 bases in between. The CDR3: CASSLESTGELFF. CDR3 bases: TGTGCCAGCAGCTTAGAAAGCACCGGGGAGCTGTTTTTT. Together with reference TRBV7-2 and TRBJ2-2, the CDR3 gives the full variable domain: GAGVSQSPSNKVTEKGKDVELRCDPISGHTALYWYRQSLGQGLEFLIYFQGNSAPDKSGLPSDRFSAERTGGSVSTLTIQRTQQEDSAVYLCASSLESTGELFFGEGSRLTVL.

The chain couples TRBV7-2 to TRBJ1-1; 8 nucleotides agree with TRBD1. The CDR3 sequence is 14 residues long. The germline CDR1 and CDR2 sequences are SGHTA and FQGNSA. V dropped 6 bases and J dropped 4; count of bases not matched to a gene: 7. CDR3 in amino acids: CASRPQGAPTEAFF. The DNA of the CDR3 is TGTGCCAGCAGGCCTCAGGGGGCGCCCACTGAAGCTTTCTTT.

The genes are TRBV28 and TRBJ1-4, with D uncertain. Trimming cost V 5 bases and J 3 bases, with 13 bases left between them. The V gene's germline CDR1 is MDHEN and CDR2 SYDVKM. This CDR3 contains 15 residues. The CDR3 region has the DNA TGTGCCAGCAGTCCAGTGACGTCAGCTAATGAAAAACTGTTTTTT. Its protein product is CASSPVTSANEKLFF.

This clone was seen a single time. The V call is TRBV7-9, the J call TRBJ2-3; D is unresolved. Germline V gene data show CDR1 as SEHNR and CDR2 as FQNEAQ (reference sequence). V was trimmed by 8 bases and J by 7 bases, leaving 13 bases between them. The CDR3 totals 12 residues. The CDR3 sequence: CASSLSGNTQYF. The CDR3, as DNA: TGTGCCAGCTCTCTGTCTGGGAATACGCAGTATTTT.

The chain links TRBV18 to TRBJ2-1; maybe TRBD1 (5 bases). There are 16 residues in the CDR3. V gave up 3 bases and J gave up 1 base, with 13 bases separating them. The germline V gene has CDR1 KGHSH and CDR2 LQKENI. In DNA form, the CDR3 reads TGTGCCAGCTCACCCGTCAGGGTTACTTCCTACAATGAGCAGTTCTTC. The encoded protein is CASSPVRVTSYNEQFF.

The chain employs TRBV5-1 and TRBJ1-4, with 7 bases fitting TRBD1. CDR3 size: 13 residues. V was pared by 8 bases and J by 2 bases, with 3 bases of the junction left unmatched. CDR1 and CDR2 (germline): SGHRS, YFSETQ. The CDR3 nucleotides read TGCGCCAGTTCAGGGGGGACTAATGAAAAACTGTTTTTT. It encodes CASSGGTNEKLFF.

The chain carries TRBV15 and TRBJ2-7, with TRBD2 identical over 8 bases. J was trimmed by 7 bases and V by 4 bases; bases with no gene match: 9. This CDR3 contains 14 residues. Looked up from germline, CDR1 is LNHNV and CDR2 is YYDKDF (reference sequence). The chain's CDR3 is CATSTTGGPGEQYF. The DNA of the CDR3 is TGTGCCACCAGCACGACGGGAGGGCCGGGGGAGCAGTACTTC. Full variable domain (remainder filled in from reference TRBV15 and TRBJ2-7): DAMVIQNPRYQVTQFGKPVTLSCSQTLNHNVMYWYQQKSSQAPKLLFHYYDKDFNNEADTPDNFQSRRPNTSFCFLDIRSPGLGDTAMYLCATSTTGGPGEQYFGPGTRLTVT.

The chain recombines TRBV28 with TRBJ1-5; 7 bases align to TRBD1. V shed 5 bases and J 7 bases; nucleotides not matched to a gene: 8. The CDR3 is made up of 14 amino acids. Germline V CDR1 and CDR2: MDHEN, SYDVKM. The CDR3 here is CASSGSDRVQPQHF. CDR3 DNA: TGTGCCAGCAGTGGATCCGACAGGGTACAGCCCCAGCATTTT. The full variable domain, in which reference TRBV28 and TRBJ1-5 provide the parts outside the CDR3, is DVKVTQSSRYLVKRTGEKVFLECVQDMDHENMFWYRQDPGLGLRLIYFSYDVKMKEKGDIPEGYSVSREKKERFSLILESASTNQTSMYLCASSGSDRVQPQHFGDGTRLSIL.

The chain carries TRBV5-6 and TRBJ1-6, with TRBD1 as a possible D gene (6 bases). Germline V gives CDR1 SGHDT, CDR2 YYEEEE. The CDR3 sequence is 17 residues long. V was pared by 0 bases and J by 8 bases, with 18 bases between. CDR3 residues: CASSLAWTDSRDSPLHF. The CDR3 bases are TGTGCCAGCAGCTTGGCCTGGACAGACTCTCGGGATTCACCCCTCCACTTT.